Each of the 23 T cell receptor beta chains below was sequenced from the same sample in a study of a mutant IDH1 vaccine in newly diagnosed glioma. Time point noted: week 5, during vaccination. One vaccine dose held 300 ug of mutant IDH1 20-mer peptide and came with topical imiquimod. Antigens of these TCRs are unknown. The method was immunoSEQ multiplex PCR; TCRdb's version includes in-frame clones alone and lacks a portion of them. The sample lists 37,000 or so clones; about four fifths were seen once. The sequencing used PBMCs, collected from a glioma patient whose treatment included an IDH1 peptide vaccine. The receptors come from a man aged 25 to 40 with glioma.

V and J are TRBV7-6 and TRBJ2-5; 16 nucleotides line up with TRBD2. V shed 1 base and J 2 bases; nucleotides not matched to a gene: 10. This CDR3 is 20 amino acids long. Looked up from germline, CDR1 is SGHVS and CDR2 is FNYEAQ. In DNA, the CDR3 is TGTGCCAGCAGCTTAGAGCATCCGGGACTAGCGGGGGGGTTTCAAGAGACCCAGTACTTC. Translation gives CASSLEHPGLAGGFQETQYF. Variable domain in full (rest from reference TRBV7-6 and TRBJ2-5): GAGVSQSPRYKVTKRGQDVALRCDPISGHVSLYWYRQALGQGPEFLTYFNYEAQQDKSGLPNDRFSAERPEGSISTLTIQRTEQRDSAMYRCASSLEHPGLAGGFQETQYFGPGTRLLVL.

The chain carries TRBV6-1 and TRBJ1-1, with D maybe TRBD1 (6 bases). This CDR3 region has 13 residues. The germline CDR1 and CDR2 sequences are MNHNS and SASEGT. The V end was cut by 4 bases, the J end by 4 bases, with 10 bases between. The CDR3 sequence is CASSAQGGTEAFF. CDR3 nucleotides: TGTGCCAGCAGTGCACAGGGAGGCACTGAAGCTTTCTTT.

Details on this clone: The sample holds other DNA sequences that translate to the same CDR3. The chain employs TRBV19 and TRBJ1-5; D gene uncertain. CDR1 and CDR2 from the germline V gene are LNHDA and SQIVND (reference sequence). The CDR3 has 16 residues. V gave up 2 bases and J gave up 0 bases, with 11 bases separating them. This CDR3 is CASSIREGYSNQPQHF. DNA for the CDR3: TGTGCCAGTAGTATACGGGAAGGGTATAGCAATCAGCCCCAGCATTTT.

The chain links TRBV19 to TRBJ1-2; D uncertain. Per the germline V gene, CDR1 is LNHDA and CDR2 is SQIVND (reference sequence). V was cut by 6 bases and J by 1 base, with 6 bases left in between. The CDR3 covers 12 residues. The CDR3 protein is CASRRINYGYTF. Written as DNA, the CDR3 is TGTGCCAGTAGGAGGATTAACTATGGCTACACCTTC.

This chain joins TRBV29-1 and TRBJ2-5; 7 bases match TRBD1. Germline V gene sequence: CDR1 SQVTM, CDR2 ANQGSEA. Trimming removed 1 base from V and 4 bases from J; junction bases left unmatched: 3. The CDR3 loop spans 13 amino acids. CDR3 nucleotide sequence: TGCAGCGTTGAAGGACACAGGGGAGAGACCCAGTACTTC. Amino acids: CSVEGHRGETQYF.

The chain joins TRBV4-2 to TRBJ1-2, with D perhaps TRBD1 (5 bases). V lost 1 base and J lost 2, with 8 bases in between. The CDR3 consists of 14 residues. Germline-derived CDR1 and CDR2 are LGHNA and YNFKEQ. CDR3 protein: CASSQVAGNYGYTF. CDR3 sequence (DNA): TGTGCCAGCAGCCAAGTTGCAGGGAACTATGGCTACACCTTC.

V gene TRBV5-4 combines with J gene TRBJ2-2; 7 nucleotides line up with TRBD1. CDR3 length: 16 residues. The trim removed 0 bases at V and 2 bases at J, leaving 4 bases unmatched. The V gene's germline CDR1 is SGHNT and CDR2 YYREEE (reference sequence). The CDR3 region is CASSLAGTVNTGELFF. As DNA, the CDR3 is TGTGCCAGCAGCTTGGCCGGGACAGTTAACACCGGGGAGCTGTTTTTT.

V usage is TRBV13 and J usage is TRBJ2-1; TRBD1 or TRBD2 may be the D gene (7 bases each). Trimming shortened V by 2 bases and J by 8 bases, and 19 bases separated the two germline ends. The CDR3 is 16 residues long. Germline lookup yields CDR1 PRHDT and CDR2 FYEKMQ (reference sequence). CDR3 nucleotide sequence: TGTGCCAGCAGCTTAAGGCGGCAGGGGGGGACCTATGAGCAGTTCTTC. It encodes CASSLRRQGGTYEQFF.

The V and J genes are TRBV5-6 and TRBJ1-1, with D tentatively TRBD1 (5 bases). This CDR3 region has 12 residues. The V end lost 4 bases, the J end lost 4 bases, and 8 bases lay between the germline ends. From germline, CDR1 is SGHDT and CDR2 YYEEEE. The CDR3 spells CASSPGPTEAFF. Written as DNA, the CDR3 is TGTGCCAGCAGCCCGGGGCCCACTGAAGCTTTCTTT.

The CDR3 region has the DNA TGTGCCAGCAGTGAAGCCGGGTCTTGGGGTGAAAAACTGTTTTTT. It specifies CASSEAGSWGEKLFF. The rearrangement uses TRBV6-1 and TRBJ1-4; D not resolved. Germline V CDR1 and CDR2: MNHNS, SASEGT. The CDR3 contains 15 residues. Trimming cost V 0 bases and J 7 bases, with 12 bases left between them.

This clone has only a few counts. The genes are TRBV6-1 and TRBJ1-4; D gene ambiguous. V was pared by 5 bases and J by 8 bases, with 12 bases between. Germline lookup yields CDR1 MNHNS and CDR2 SASEGT. The CDR3 loop spans 13 amino acids. CDR3 nucleotides: TGTGCCAGCAGTCCAAGGGAGAACGAAAAACTGTTTTTT. Protein sequence: CASSPRENEKLFF.

The chain employs TRBV29-1 and TRBJ2-7; TRBD2 matches at 11 bases. With 0 bases clipped from V and 4 bases from J, the junction kept 8 bases outside the gene matches. Per the germline V gene, CDR1 is SQVTM and CDR2 is ANQGSEA. The CDR3 runs to 16 residues. In nucleotides, the CDR3 is TGCAGCGTTGAAGATCCGCTAGCGGGAGGTTTGTACGAGCAGTACTTC. Encoded protein: CSVEDPLAGGLYEQYF.

V is TRBV6-1 and J is TRBJ2-5; TRBD2 aligns across 7 bases. This CDR3 contains 19 residues. The V and J ends lost 2 bases and 2 bases, in that order; junction bases with no gene match: 17. The germline gives CDR1 MNHNS, CDR2 SASEGT. The CDR3 sequence is CASSEFSSGGPTIQETQYF. CDR3 nucleotides: TGTGCCAGCAGTGAATTTTCTAGCGGCGGTCCTACAATACAAGAGACCCAGTACTTC.

The genes are TRBV6-5 and TRBJ1-1; D gene uncertain. Germline V gene data show CDR1 as MNHEY and CDR2 as SVGAGI. The CDR3 is 15 amino acids. With 0 bases removed from V and 4 bases from J, the gap between germline ends came to 12 bases. CDR3 sequence reads: CASSYSKSQTTEAFF. The CDR3 coding sequence is TGTGCCAGCAGTTACTCGAAAAGCCAAACCACTGAAGCTTTCTTT.

The chain joins TRBV30 to TRBJ2-7; 7 bases align to TRBD2. The CDR3 loop spans 16 amino acids. The V and J ends lost 3 bases and 1 base, in that order; junction bases with no gene match: 12. Germline V CDR1 and CDR2: GTSNPN, SVGIG (reference sequence). CDR3 nucleotide sequence: TGTGCCTGGAGGGATCCCGGGGCTAGCGGATCCTACGAGCAGTACTTC. Its translation is CAWRDPGASGSYEQYF.

The V and J genes are TRBV5-6 and TRBJ1-1; possible D gene TRBD1, 5 bases. This CDR3 comprises 14 residues. V was trimmed by 0 bases and J by 4 bases, leaving 10 bases between them. The germline CDR1 and CDR2 sequences are SGHDT and YYEEEE. The CDR3 spells CASSLAGGSTEAFF. In DNA, the CDR3 is TGTGCCAGCAGCTTGGCCGGGGGAAGCACTGAAGCTTTCTTT.

In this sample, this clone turned up a few times. The chain carries TRBV29-1 and TRBJ1-2, with D tentatively TRBD1 (6 bases). The germline V and J ends were trimmed by 7 bases and 2 bases, with 8 bases remaining between them. The germline V gene has CDR1 SQVTM and CDR2 ANQGSEA. The CDR3 runs to 11 residues. The CDR3 nucleotides read TGCAGCGCCGGGACAAACTATGGCTACACCTTC. Its translation: CSAGTNYGYTF. The whole variable domain, filled in from reference TRBV29-1 and TRBJ1-2, reads SAVISQKPSRDICQRGTSLTIQCQVDSQVTMMFWYRQQPGQSLTLIATANQGSEATYESGFVIDKFPISRPNLTFSTLTVSNMSPEDSSIYLCSAGTNYGYTFGSGTRLTVV.

The J gene is TRBJ2-3, the V gene TRBV10-3; 10 bases line up with TRBD2. V lost 10 bases and J lost 4; bases outside the gene matches: 5. Germline lookup yields CDR1 ENHRY and CDR2 SYGVKD. This CDR3 contains 13 residues. CDR3 sequence (DNA): TGTGCCACCTTAGCGGGAGGCGCAGATACGCAGTATTTT. Amino acid sequence: CATLAGGADTQYF.

V and J are TRBV10-1 and TRBJ2-7; D is tentatively TRBD1 or TRBD2 (5 bases each). The CDR3 loop spans 16 amino acids. Per germline, CDR1 WNHNN and CDR2 SYGVQD (reference sequence). The ends were cut back, 3 bases at V and 0 bases at J, with 15 bases in the middle. Here the CDR3 reads CASSEGDPRDSYEQYF. For the CDR3, the DNA is TGCGCCAGCAGTGAAGGGGACCCAAGAGACTCCTACGAGCAGTACTTC.

The chain recombines TRBV15 with TRBJ2-7, with 10 nucleotides matching TRBD2. CDR3 size: 14 residues. The germline V gene encodes CDR1 LNHNV and CDR2 YYDKDF (reference sequence). J lost 4 bases, V lost 2 bases, and 2 bases had no gene match. The DNA of the CDR3 is TGTGCCACCAGCAGAACTAGCGGGGCTTACGAGCAGTACTTC. This gives the protein CATSRTSGAYEQYF.

V gene TRBV6-5 combines with J gene TRBJ2-1; D gene unclear. The ends were cut back, 2 bases at V and 0 bases at J, with 11 bases in the middle. This CDR3 is 16 amino acids long. Germline V gene lookup returns CDR1 MNHEY and CDR2 SVGAGI. CDR3 in amino acids: CASSYILPSSYNEQFF. The DNA for the CDR3 is TGTGCCAGCAGTTACATCCTTCCTAGCTCCTACAATGAGCAGTTCTTC.

The V call is TRBV5-6, the J call TRBJ2-2, with D tentatively TRBD1 (6 bases). V shed 6 bases and J shed 5 bases, with 17 bases lying between them. This CDR3 is 15 amino acids long. Germline values: CDR1 SGHDT, CDR2 YYEEEE. The CDR3 bases are TGTGCCAGCACCTCACAGGGCCCGAGGACCGGGGAGCTGTTTTTT. This codes for CASTSQGPRTGELFF.

The chain couples TRBV5-1 to TRBJ2-7; D perhaps matches TRBD1 (5 bases). CDR3 length equals 13 residues. Between the trimmed V and J ends, which lost 4 bases and 7 bases, there was a span of 15 bases. Germline V gene data show CDR1 as SGHRS and CDR2 as YFSETQ. CDR3 sequence reads: CASSPQGVWEQYF. CDR3 bases: TGCGCCAGCAGCCCCCAGGGTGTGTGGGAGCAGTACTTC.